Presented here are 23 T cell receptor beta chains from one specimen sequenced in a study of cytomegalovirus exposure and HLA in healthy donors. The PCR had 60 Vbeta and 13 Jbeta primers. Measured with immunoSEQ multiplex PCR; TCRdb has only the in-frame clones, and not every one. Of 200,000 to 250,000 clones listed, around 81% are singletons. Material: PBMCs. The receptors were sampled from an older woman in good health and CMV-seropositive.

This clone was recorded a few times. This chain links TRBV6-5 with TRBJ1-5; no definite D call. There are 13 residues in the CDR3. V shed 7 bases and J shed 7 bases, with 14 bases lying between them. Germline-derived CDR1 and CDR2 are MNHEY and SVGAGI. The CDR3 sequence: CASNTGVGQPQHF. In DNA, the CDR3 is TGTGCCAGCAATACGGGTGTCGGACAGCCCCAGCATTTT.

The sample holds one count of this clone. The CDR3 DNA follows: TGTGCAAGTCGCCCCCGAAACAGGTTCAATCAGCCCCAGCATTTT. Translated: CASRPRNRFNQPQHF. V is TRBV12-2 and J is TRBJ1-5; whether TRBD1, the table's D call, matches the DNA was not checked. TRBV12-2 is deemed a pseudogene. The CDR3 contains 15 residues.

This chain joins TRBV7-9 and TRBJ2-7; D possibly corresponds to TRBD2 (6 bases). Per the germline V gene, CDR1 is SEHNR and CDR2 is FQNEAQ (reference sequence). This CDR3 is built from 15 residues. V was cut by 0 bases and J by 0 bases, with 9 bases left in between. In nucleotides, the CDR3 is TGTGCCAGCAGCTTAGCTGGGGGGAGCTCCTACGAGCAGTACTTC. Its protein product is CASSLAGGSSYEQYF.

This chain uses TRBV6-1 with TRBJ2-1; D uncertain. Trimming shortened V by 6 bases and J by 8 bases, and 17 bases separated the two germline ends. Germline V lookup: CDR1 MNHNS, CDR2 SASEGT. The CDR3 is 14 amino acids. The CDR3 DNA reads TGTGCCAGCAGGGCTGAAATTAGAGGAGATGAGCAGTTCTTC. Translation: CASRAEIRGDEQFF.

The gene calls are TRBV7-2 and TRBJ2-1; 9 bases agree with TRBD2. Germline V gene data show CDR1 as SGHTA and CDR2 as FQGNSA. The CDR3 extends over 16 amino acids. Unmatched junction bases numbered 12, after V lost 6 bases and J lost 6 bases. CDR3 amino acids: CASRPRLGGRANEQFF. The CDR3 DNA follows: TGTGCCAGCAGACCCCGCTTGGGCGGGAGGGCCAATGAGCAGTTCTTC.

J is TRBJ1-2 and V is TRBV19; TRBD1 might be the D (6 bases). V lost 7 bases and J lost 3, with 15 bases in between. This CDR3 comprises 14 residues. Germline loops: CDR1 LNHDA, CDR2 SQIVND (reference sequence). In DNA, the CDR3 is TGTGCCAGTATCGGGGGGGCGACTGACTATGGCTACACCTTC. Translation: CASIGGATDYGYTF.

V gene TRBV30 combines with J gene TRBJ2-3, with D maybe TRBD2 (6 bases). The CDR3 is 15 residues long. The V and J ends lost 2 bases and 4 bases respectively, with 16 bases between them. Germline CDR1 is GTSNPN and CDR2 is SVGIG (reference sequence). This chain's CDR3 is CAWSPGRGRADTQYF. The CDR3 bases are TGTGCCTGGAGTCCCGGGAGAGGGCGCGCAGATACGCAGTATTTT.

This clone showed up just a few times. A read error may produce the germline difference seen at one junction end. V is TRBV5-4 and J is TRBJ2-7; 10 bases match TRBD1. The CDR3 is 14 residues long. Germline V gene lookup returns CDR1 SGHNT and CDR2 YYREEE (reference sequence). The CDR3 nucleotides are TGTGCCAGCAGCCTGACAGGGGGCTCCCACGAGCAGTACTTC. Protein sequence: CASSLTGGSHEQYF.

The J gene is TRBJ1-2, the V gene TRBV5-1; D remains ambiguous. V was shortened by 2 bases and J by 6 bases, with 11 bases between the two germline ends. The CDR3 is 13 residues long. Germline CDR1 reads SGHRS; CDR2 reads YFSETQ. CDR3 DNA sequence: TGCGCCAGCAGCTTAGGAGGGCTGGATGGCTACACCTTC. Residues: CASSLGGLDGYTF.

The V gene is TRBV6-5, the J gene TRBJ1-3; 9 positions agree with TRBD1. The CDR3 is 15 residues long. The V gene end was trimmed by 6 bases and the J gene end by 7 bases; junction bases not matched to a gene: 10. Germline CDR1 and CDR2: MNHEY and SVGAGI. CDR3 residues: CASRNRDRVWNTIYF. In nucleotides, the CDR3 is TGTGCCAGCAGGAACCGGGACAGGGTATGGAACACCATATATTTT.

The chain couples TRBV6-1 to TRBJ2-5, with TRBD1 matching over 7 bases. After removal of 7 bases from V and 5 bases from J, the junction contained 10 bases not matched to a gene. The CDR3 is 14 amino acids. Germline CDR1 is MNHNS and CDR2 is SASEGT. The CDR3 region is CASTIDRVGETQYF. The CDR3 nucleotides read TGTGCCAGCACCATTGACAGGGTGGGGGAGACCCAGTACTTC.

This sequence joins TRBV5-1 and TRBJ1-1, with a tentative D call TRBD1 (5 bases). CDR1 SGHRS and CDR2 YFSETQ come from the germline V gene. With 4 bases removed from V and 8 bases from J, the gap between germline ends came to 15 bases. CDR3 length: 13 residues. The CDR3 loop is CASSLFRQGEAFF. CDR3 nucleotides: TGCGCCAGCAGCCTCTTTCGGCAGGGAGAAGCTTTCTTT.

This chain joins TRBV2 and TRBJ2-5, with TRBD2 as a possible D gene (5 bases). The J call may be in error: the DNA end matches TRBJ2-7 better. Germline assignment: CDR1 SNHLY and CDR2 FYNNEI. The CDR3 spans 13 residues. CDR3 DNA: TGTGCCAGCAGTGATCGGGACTCCTACGAGCAGTACTTC. Encoded protein: CASSDRDSYEQYF.

This clone was recorded only once. An end of the junction differs from the germline gene, which may be a read error. The chain recombines TRBV6-1 with TRBJ2-1; TRBD2 agrees at 7 bases. Germline V gene data show CDR1 as MNHNS and CDR2 as SASEGT. The CDR3 spans 15 residues. CDR3 loop: CAISDVGGAYNEQFF. DNA for the CDR3: TGTGCCATCAGTGACGTGGGGGGGGCCTACAATGAGCAGTTCTTC.

This clone came up a few times. The chain has TRBV4-2 and TRBJ2-1; TRBD2 aligns across 9 bases. V was clipped by 3 bases and J by 0 bases; unmatched bases: 0. Looked up from germline, CDR1 is LGHNA and CDR2 is YNFKEQ. The CDR3 totals 15 residues. CDR3 region: CASSHSGSSYNEQFF. Written as DNA, the CDR3 is TGTGCCAGCAGCCATAGCGGGAGCTCCTACAATGAGCAGTTCTTC.

The chain links TRBV29-1 to TRBJ2-1, with D maybe TRBD2 (6 bases). The germline gives CDR1 SQVTM, CDR2 ANQGSEA. The CDR3 covers 13 residues. V was shortened by 4 bases and J by 9 bases, with 16 bases between the two germline ends. In nucleotides, the CDR3 is TGCAGCGTTGGTATCGCGGGGATGGGTGAGCAGTTCTTC. Its translation: CSVGIAGMGEQFF.

The V and J genes are TRBV4-1 and TRBJ1-2; 12 nucleotides line up with TRBD1. The CDR3 is 18 residues long. Losses at the gene ends were 1 base for V and 4 bases for J; bases not matched to a gene: 10. Germline CDR1 and CDR2: MGHRA and YSYEKL. CDR3 nucleotide sequence: TGCGCCAGCAGCCAAGGTGGGACAGGGGGCGTAGGAGTCTATGGCTACACCTTC. Amino acids: CASSQGGTGGVGVYGYTF.

The chain joins TRBV7-9 to TRBJ2-5; TRBD2 might be the D (5 bases). The J call may be mistaken, given a closer DNA end match to TRBJ2-7. This CDR3 spans 16 amino acids. CDR1 and CDR2 from the germline V gene are SEHNR and FQNEAQ (reference sequence). The CDR3 region is CASSLDRPGKAYEQYF. As DNA, the CDR3 is TGTGCCAGCAGCTTAGATCGCCCGGGAAAAGCGTACGAGCAGTACTTC.

The chain links TRBV7-9 to TRBJ1-5; no definite D call. CDR3 length equals 14 residues. Per germline, CDR1 SEHNR and CDR2 FQNEAQ (reference sequence). The V and J ends lost 5 bases and 3 bases respectively, with 11 bases between them. CDR3 protein: CASSLRSSNQPQHF. In nucleotides, the CDR3 is TGTGCCAGCAGCCTAAGGAGCTCCAATCAGCCCCAGCATTTT.

CDR3 residues: CASSLAAAGGGDEQYF. The CDR3 nucleotides read TGTGCCAGCAGCTTGGCGGCTGCGGGAGGGGGGGACGAGCAGTACTTC. V gene TRBV5-4 combines with J gene TRBJ2-7; 9 nucleotides match TRBD2. After removal of 0 bases from V and 5 bases from J, the junction contained 9 bases not matched to a gene. This CDR3 contains 16 residues. CDR1 is SGHNT, CDR2 YYREEE, per germline (reference sequence). Filled out from reference TRBV5-4 and TRBJ2-7, the complete variable domain reads ETGVTQSPTHLIKTRGQQVTLRCSSQSGHNTVSWYQQALGQGPQFIFQYYREEENGRGNFPPRFSGLQFPNYSSELNVNALELDDSALYLCASSLAAAGGGDEQYFGPGTRLTVT.

V is TRBV27 and J is TRBJ1-4, with TRBD1 as a possible D gene (5 bases). Trimming stripped 6 bases from V and 5 bases from J, with 16 bases between. Per germline, CDR1 MNHEY and CDR2 SMNVEV (reference sequence). CDR3 length: 15 residues. CDR3: CASSPMAEGNEKLFF. The DNA for the CDR3 is TGTGCCAGCAGCCCCATGGCGGAGGGGAATGAAAAACTGTTTTTT.

The J gene is TRBJ2-2, the V gene TRBV5-6; D is ambiguous. V was clipped by 0 bases and J by 7 bases, with 7 bases between them. Per the germline V gene, CDR1 is SGHDT and CDR2 is YYEEEE. This CDR3 comprises 13 residues. CDR3 DNA sequence: TGTGCCAGCAGCTTGGATCCGGGCGGGGAGCTGTTTTTT. Its protein is CASSLDPGGELFF.

V and J are TRBV6-6 and TRBJ1-2, with TRBD1 matching over 9 bases. CDR3 length: 16 amino acids. V lost 2 bases to trimming and J lost 4 bases; unmatched junction nucleotides: 8. Germline CDR1 and CDR2: MNHNY and SVGAGI (reference sequence). This CDR3 reads CASSYPPQGARYGYTF. CDR3 coding DNA: TGTGCCAGCAGTTACCCTCCACAGGGGGCGCGCTATGGCTACACCTTC.